This T cell receptor beta chain derives from a study of T and B cells in COVID-19 patients. The CDR3 length is 17 residues. Unmatched junction bases numbered 5, after V lost 5 bases and J lost 3 bases. Germline V lookup: CDR1 KGHDR, CDR2 SFDVKD. Multiplex PCR with BIOMED2 TRB-A/B primer pools amplified TRB rearrangements. Each CDR3 protein is one row after TCRdb ran MiXCR on the multiplex PCR reads. The table lists thousands of distinct CDR3 sequences, approximately 22% of them singletons, with around 3.4% in the top ten. Blood genomic DNA input for TRB amplification was about 250-500 ng. The J gene is TRBJ2-1, the V gene TRBV24-1, with 14 bases aligning to TRBD2. This receptor was identified in a human donor who had recovered from COVID-19. The specimen sequenced was blood. DNA of the CDR3: TGTGCCACCAGTGCCGGGACTAGCGGGGGCCACTACAATGAGCAGTTCTTC. Amino acid sequence: CATSAGTSGGHYNEQFF.